Following are 13 T cell receptor beta chains from one sample sequenced in a study of T cells in Graves' hyperthyroidism and ophthalmopathy. It was RNA transcripts that yielded the amplified TCR beta CDR3 regions. The primer set for the first-round RT-PCR of the TCR CDR3 was HTBI. Via MiXCR, TCRdb re-called the multiplex PCR reads, giving one row per CDR3 protein. The data hold hundreds of thousands of distinct CDR3 sequences, with 20% observed a single time. What was sequenced was blood. The receptors were sampled from a man aged 35 to 55 with Graves' ophthalmopathy.

The chain carries TRBV6-2 or TRBV6-3 and TRBJ2-1; TRBD1 matches 8 bases. Losses at the gene ends were 5 bases for V and 9 bases for J; bases not matched to a gene: 9. Germline CDR1 MNHEY, CDR2 SVGEGT. CDR3 size: 14 residues. The CDR3 bases are TGTGCCAGCAGTACTCAGGGGGCGCGGAGTGAGCAGTTCTTC. Its protein product is CASSTQGARSEQFF.

This clonotype has a count of ten or more. This sequence joins TRBV3-1 and TRBJ1-2, with 9 nucleotides matching TRBD1. The J segment lost 4 bases and the V segment lost 1 base, leaving 7 bases of the junction unmatched. This CDR3 has 16 residues. Germline V gene lookup returns CDR1 LGHDT and CDR2 YNNKEL (reference sequence). Written as DNA, the CDR3 is TGTGCCAGCAGCCAAGGAGGGACAGGGATTTCCTATGGCTACACCTTC. Residues: CASSQGGTGISYGYTF. The full variable domain, rest sourced from reference TRBV3-1 and TRBJ1-2, is DTAVSQTPKYLVTQMGNDKSIKCEQNLGHDTMYWYKQDSKKFLKIMFSYNNKELIINETVPNRFSPKSPDKAHLNLHINSLELGDSAVYFCASSQGGTGISYGYTFGSGTRLTVV.

This clonotype has only a few counts. V and J are TRBV10-3 and TRBJ1-1; no clear D. CDR1 and CDR2 (germline): ENHRY, SYGVKD. CDR3 size: 13 residues. The V end was cut by 5 bases, the J end by 2 bases, with 9 bases between. The CDR3 region is CAISLEDNTEAFF. The CDR3 nucleotides read TGTGCCATCAGTCTAGAAGACAACACTGAAGCTTTCTTT.

The chain combines TRBV7-3 with TRBJ2-7, with 9 positions matching TRBD2. V lost 5 bases to trimming and J lost 9 bases; unmatched junction nucleotides: 8. Germline V CDR1 and CDR2: SGHTA, FQGTGA. This CDR3 spans 13 amino acids. The CDR3 spells CASSLSGTSSQYF. The CDR3 coding sequence is TGTGCCAGCAGCCTCAGCGGGACTAGCTCGCAGTACTTC.

The CDR3 DNA sequence: TGTGCCAGCAGTACCGACCCCCGATTGCCGCAGTATTTT. It yields the protein CASSTDPRLPQYF. The V and J genes are TRBV6-1 and TRBJ2-3; the D is unclear. This CDR3 contains 13 residues. V lost 5 bases to trimming and J lost 10 bases, with 16 bases between them. CDR1 is MNHNS and CDR2 is SASEGT in the germline V gene.

This clonotype was seen a few times. This chain joins TRBV7-9 and TRBJ2-2; D is undetermined. CDR1 is SEHNR and CDR2 is FQNEAQ in the germline V gene (reference sequence). This CDR3 contains 15 residues. V shed 5 bases and J shed 0 bases, with 10 bases lying between them. Written as DNA, the CDR3 is TGTGCCAGCAGCCCCGTAGGACCGAACACCGGGGAGCTGTTTTTT. Amino acids: CASSPVGPNTGELFF. Variable domain in full (rest from reference TRBV7-9 and TRBJ2-2): DTGVSQNPRHKITKRGQNVTFRCDPISEHNRLYWYRQTLGQGPEFLTYFQNEAQLEKSRLLSDRFSAERPKGSFSTLEIQRTEQGDSAMYLCASSPVGPNTGELFFGEGSRLTVL.

This clonotype has only a few counts. This chain joins TRBV12-3 or TRBV12-4 and TRBJ2-7; no firm D call. V dropped 7 bases and J dropped 3 bases, with 13 bases sitting between them. The CDR3 loop spans 13 amino acids. The CDR3 DNA reads as TGTGCCAGCACTGAGGACCTCCACTACGAGCAGTACTTC. This encodes CASTEDLHYEQYF.

In its sample, this clonotype was seen a few times. The chain is built from TRBV30 and TRBJ1-2; D possibly corresponds to TRBD1 (5 bases). Germline-derived CDR1 and CDR2 are GTSNPN and SVGIG (reference sequence). The CDR3 covers 14 residues. V gave up 0 bases and J gave up 8 bases, with 16 bases separating them. CDR3 sequence: CAWSVLAGLQGYTF. The CDR3 DNA follows: TGTGCCTGGAGTGTACTGGCAGGGTTACAGGGCTACACCTTC.

V gene TRBV5-4 combines with J gene TRBJ2-3; 11 bases are a match to TRBD2. CDR1 SGHNT and CDR2 YYREEE come from the germline V gene (reference sequence). The CDR3 is 17 residues long. J lost 3 bases, V lost 2 bases, and 8 bases had no gene match. For the CDR3, the DNA is TGTGCCAGCAGCTTAAAATCGACTAGCGGGATTACAGATACGCAGTATTTT. The encoded protein is CASSLKSTSGITDTQYF.

Concerning this clonotype: One end of the junction is discordant with germline, which a read error may explain. This chain connects TRBV7-9 to TRBJ1-3; a possible D gene is TRBD1 (5 bases). This CDR3 has 15 amino acids. Germline CDR1 SEHNR, CDR2 FQNEAQ (reference sequence). CDR3 region: CASTLDQGFGNTIYF. The CDR3 DNA is TGTGCCAGCACCTTAGACCAGGGATTTGGAAACACCATATATTTT.

This clonotype was counted at least ten times. This chain connects TRBV7-8 to TRBJ2-7; 9 bases fit TRBD1. Germline CDR1 SGHVS, CDR2 FQNEAQ. V dropped 5 bases and J dropped 4; count of bases not matched to a gene: 12. The CDR3 has 16 residues. The CDR3: CASSPLAGTGSYEQYF. DNA of the CDR3: TGTGCCAGCAGCCCGCTTGCCGGGACAGGGTCTTACGAGCAGTACTTC.

The rearrangement joins TRBV19 to TRBJ1-2, with TRBD1 as a possible D gene (6 bases). The CDR3 has 12 residues. The ends were cut back, 6 bases at V and 6 bases at J, with 11 bases in the middle. Per germline, CDR1 LNHDA and CDR2 SQIVND (reference sequence). The CDR3 loop reads CASRQGLDGYTF. As DNA, the CDR3 is TGTGCCAGTAGACAGGGATTAGATGGCTACACCTTC. Looking up the rest from reference TRBV19 and TRBJ1-2 gives the full variable domain: DGGITQSPKYLFRKEGQNVTLSCEQNLNHDAMYWYRQDPGQGLRLIYYSQIVNDFQKGDIAEGYSVSREKKESFPLTVTSAQKNPTAFYLCASRQGLDGYTFGSGTRLTVV.

The table lists this clonotype with a few counts. J is TRBJ1-5 and V is TRBV5-1; D gene ambiguous. Trimming took off 0 bases at V and 5 bases at J, with 9 bases between the two ends. The CDR3 totals 14 residues. Germline assignment: CDR1 SGHRS and CDR2 YFSETQ. Here the CDR3 reads CASSLGQSDQPQHF. The CDR3 DNA follows: TGCGCCAGCAGCTTGGGACAATCGGATCAGCCCCAGCATTTT.